The 11 T cell receptor beta chains reported below all come from one sample, sequenced in a study of radiation and T cells in renal cell carcinoma. Produced via immunoSEQ multiplex PCR; TCRdb's table is partial and in-frame only. In the table there are 120,000 to 150,000 clones, 75% to 90% of which are singletons. Time point indicated: blood 4 weeks post-SBRT, at nephrectomy. The treatment is: 15 Gy SBRT to primary tumor, nephrectomy 4 weeks later. The sequencing here drew on blood, taken from a patient whose treatment included radiotherapy and nephrectomy. Receptor source: a woman between 45 and 65 years old with renal cell carcinoma.

The genes are TRBV10-2 and TRBJ2-7; the match to TRBD1 covers 9 bases. This CDR3 spans 13 amino acids. The trim removed 6 bases at V and 5 bases at J, leaving 5 bases unmatched. Germline CDR1 is WSHSY and CDR2 is SAAADI. DNA of the CDR3: TGCGCCAGCAGCGGACAGGGGAAGGACGAGCAGTACTTC. Translating it yields CASSGQGKDEQYF.

This chain links TRBV10-3 with TRBJ2-3; 11 positions match TRBD2. This CDR3 spans 18 amino acids. Per germline, CDR1 ENHRY and CDR2 SYGVKD. J gave up 4 bases and V 1 base, and 10 bases lay outside the gene matches. CDR3 loop: CAISEFPSGGRSSDTQYF. DNA of the CDR3: TGTGCCATCAGTGAGTTTCCTAGCGGGGGGAGAAGCTCAGATACGCAGTATTTT.

Here the CDR3 reads CASSVVERNGYTF. CDR3 coding DNA: TGTGCCAGCAGCGTAGTTGAACGGAATGGCTACACCTTC. The chain recombines TRBV9 with TRBJ1-2; unclear D gene. CDR1 is SGDLS, CDR2 YYNGEE, per germline. The CDR3 spans 13 residues. Trimming removed 0 bases at V and 6 bases at J, with 9 bases between.

The genes are TRBV6-5 and TRBJ2-7; TRBD2 is a possible D gene (6 bases). V lost 6 bases to trimming and J lost 2 bases, with 17 bases between them. The CDR3 is 15 residues long. The V gene's germline CDR1 is MNHEY and CDR2 SVGAGI. The CDR3 loop reads CASSSRGGGAYEQYF. CDR3 bases: TGTGCCAGCAGCTCACGGGGAGGCGGGGCCTACGAGCAGTACTTC.

The CDR3 nucleotides read TGTGCCAGCAGCGTAGCCTCGGGGCGGAATCAAGAGACCCAGTACTTC. Translation gives CASSVASGRNQETQYF. The chain carries TRBV9 and TRBJ2-5; D possibly uses TRBD1 or TRBD2 (5 bases each). Germline V gives CDR1 SGDLS, CDR2 YYNGEE. V lost 0 bases to trimming and J lost 2 bases, with 14 bases between them. The CDR3 consists of 16 residues.

This chain connects TRBV18 to TRBJ1-1, with D possibly being TRBD1 (6 bases). Trimming took off 3 bases at V and 1 base at J, with 12 bases between the two ends. Germline CDR1 and CDR2: KGHSH and LQKENI. This CDR3 spans 15 amino acids. CDR3 region: CASSPSGAANTEAFF. The CDR3 DNA is TGTGCCAGCTCACCGTCGGGGGCAGCGAACACTGAAGCTTTCTTT.

This sequence joins TRBV4-2 and TRBJ2-2, with D possibly matching TRBD2 (5 bases). The germline CDR1 and CDR2 sequences are LGHNA and YNFKEQ. The CDR3 has 16 amino acids. V dropped 1 base and J dropped 0 bases, with 9 bases sitting between them. The CDR3 is CASSQASGANTGELFF. The CDR3 DNA sequence: TGTGCCAGCAGCCAAGCCAGCGGAGCGAACACCGGGGAGCTGTTTTTT.

This clone was found once. The V and J genes are TRBV6-5 and TRBJ1-1, with TRBD1 matching 12 bases. There are 16 residues in the CDR3. Germline assignment: CDR1 MNHEY and CDR2 SVGAGI. The V segment lost 4 bases and the J segment 1 base; nucleotides outside the gene matches: 4. The CDR3 region is CASSSRDRGPNTEAFF. For the CDR3, the DNA is TGTGCCAGCAGTTCCCGGGACAGGGGGCCGAACACTGAAGCTTTCTTT.

This chain uses TRBV19 with TRBJ2-7; TRBD1 might be the D (5 bases). Germline V gene sequence: CDR1 LNHDA, CDR2 SQIVND (reference sequence). This CDR3 has 13 residues. Trimming took off 6 bases at V and 2 bases at J, with 11 bases between the two ends. CDR3 region: CASRGASPYEQYF. The CDR3, as DNA: TGTGCCAGTAGAGGGGCTTCCCCCTACGAGCAGTACTTC.

This rearrangement joins TRBV6-5 to TRBJ2-7, with TRBD2 matching over 12 bases. V lost 2 bases, J lost 2 bases, and 1 base stayed unmatched. The V gene's germline CDR1 is MNHEY and CDR2 SVGAGI. The CDR3 extends over 15 amino acids. As DNA, the CDR3 is TGTGCCAGCAGTTACGGGACTAGCGGGCCCTACGAGCAGTACTTC. The encoded protein is CASSYGTSGPYEQYF.

This chain joins TRBV30 and TRBJ2-7, with 7 positions matching TRBD2. The CDR3 has 13 residues. Trimming removed 5 bases from V and 2 bases from J; junction bases left unmatched: 6. CDR1 and CDR2 (germline): GTSNPN, SVGIG (reference sequence). This chain's CDR3 is CAWGGETTYEQYF. The CDR3 region has the DNA TGTGCCTGGGGGGGGGAAACCACCTACGAGCAGTACTTC. Looking up the rest from reference TRBV30 and TRBJ2-7 gives the full variable domain: SQTIHQWPATLVQPVGSPLSLECTVEGTSNPNLYWYRQAAGRGLQLLFYSVGIGQISSEVPQNLSASRPQDRQFILSSKKLLLSDSGFYLCAWGGETTYEQYFGPGTRLTVT.